This T cell receptor beta chain was sequenced during a study of lymphopenia after photon versus proton radiotherapy. Study observations and caveats: Authors raise, but do not show, better survival with proton therapy. After lymphocyte nadir, photon-treated repertoires showed oligoclonal expansion, especially CD8+ Temra. Larger post-nadir TCR diversity loss correlated inversely with survival in deceased patients. Proton therapy kept repertoires fairly stable, unlike photons, which gained effector/memory cells.

Assay used: immunoSEQ multiplex PCR; TCRdb lists only in-frame clones, some missing. The sample yields just over 30,000 clones, nearly 95% seen once. Germline V gene lookup returns CDR1 SGHNT and CDR2 YENEEA. The germline V and J ends were trimmed by 4 bases and 0 bases, with 9 bases remaining between them. The CDR3 has 14 amino acids. A remark on this clone: Its antigen is not identified.

V is TRBV11-3 and J is TRBJ1-1; D is uncertain. This TCR was recovered from a woman aged 45-60 years with cholangiocarcinoma. Specimen: peripheral blood, collected from a patient treated with photon-based radiotherapy. The CDR3 reads CASSSPDMNTEAFF. DNA of the CDR3: TGTGCCAGCAGCTCACCTGATATGAACACTGAAGCTTTCTTT.